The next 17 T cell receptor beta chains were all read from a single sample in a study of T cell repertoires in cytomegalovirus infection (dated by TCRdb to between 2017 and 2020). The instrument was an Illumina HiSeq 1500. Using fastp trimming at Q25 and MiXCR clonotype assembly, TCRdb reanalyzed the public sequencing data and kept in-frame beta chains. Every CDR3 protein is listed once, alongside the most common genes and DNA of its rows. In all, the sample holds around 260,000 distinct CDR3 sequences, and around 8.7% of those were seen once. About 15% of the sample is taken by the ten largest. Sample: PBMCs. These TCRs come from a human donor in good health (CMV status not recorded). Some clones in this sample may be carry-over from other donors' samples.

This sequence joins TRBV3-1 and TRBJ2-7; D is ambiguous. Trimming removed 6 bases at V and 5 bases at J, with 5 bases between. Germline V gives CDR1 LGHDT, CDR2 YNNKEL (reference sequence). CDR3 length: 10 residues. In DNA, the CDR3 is TGTGCCAGCAGGGTCCACGAGCAGTACTTC. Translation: CASRVHEQYF.

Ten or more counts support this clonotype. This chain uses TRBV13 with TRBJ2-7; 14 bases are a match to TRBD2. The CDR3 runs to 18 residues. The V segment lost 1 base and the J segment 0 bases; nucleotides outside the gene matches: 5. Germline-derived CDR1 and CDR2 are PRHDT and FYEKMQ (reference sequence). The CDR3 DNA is TGTGCCAGCAGCTTAGTCGCGACTAGCGGGAGGGCCTCCTACGAGCAGTACTTC. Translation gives CASSLVATSGRASYEQYF.

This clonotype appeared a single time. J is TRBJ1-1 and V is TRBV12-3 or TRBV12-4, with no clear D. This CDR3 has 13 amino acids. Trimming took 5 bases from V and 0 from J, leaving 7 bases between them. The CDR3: CASSILLNTEAFF. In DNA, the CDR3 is TGTGCCAGCAGTATACTCCTGAACACTGAAGCTTTCTTT.

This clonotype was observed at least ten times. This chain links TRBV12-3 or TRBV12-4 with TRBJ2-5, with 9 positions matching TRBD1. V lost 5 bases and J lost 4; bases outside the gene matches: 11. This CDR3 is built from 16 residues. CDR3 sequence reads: CASSPTAGQGRETQYF. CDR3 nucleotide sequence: TGTGCCAGCAGTCCTACGGCGGGACAGGGTCGAGAGACCCAGTACTTC.

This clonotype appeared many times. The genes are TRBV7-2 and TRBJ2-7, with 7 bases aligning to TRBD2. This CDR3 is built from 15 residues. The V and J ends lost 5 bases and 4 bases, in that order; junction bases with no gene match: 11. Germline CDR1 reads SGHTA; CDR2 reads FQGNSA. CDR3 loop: CASSSGVGPPYEQYF. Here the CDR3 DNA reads TGTGCCAGCAGCAGCGGGGTGGGCCCCCCTTACGAGCAGTACTTC.

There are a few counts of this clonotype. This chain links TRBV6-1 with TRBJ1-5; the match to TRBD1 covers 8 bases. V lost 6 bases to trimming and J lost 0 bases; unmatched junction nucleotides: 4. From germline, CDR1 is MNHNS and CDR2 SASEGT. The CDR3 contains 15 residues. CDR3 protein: CASSRQGNSNQPQHF. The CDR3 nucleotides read TGTGCCAGCAGCCGACAGGGGAATAGCAATCAGCCCCAGCATTTT.

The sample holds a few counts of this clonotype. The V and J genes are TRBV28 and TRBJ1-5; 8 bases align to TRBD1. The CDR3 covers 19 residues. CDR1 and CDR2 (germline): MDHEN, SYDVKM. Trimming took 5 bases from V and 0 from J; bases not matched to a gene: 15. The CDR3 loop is CASSGEQGGYTYSNQPQHF. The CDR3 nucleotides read TGTGCCAGCAGTGGGGAACAGGGGGGGTACACGTATAGCAATCAGCCCCAGCATTTT.

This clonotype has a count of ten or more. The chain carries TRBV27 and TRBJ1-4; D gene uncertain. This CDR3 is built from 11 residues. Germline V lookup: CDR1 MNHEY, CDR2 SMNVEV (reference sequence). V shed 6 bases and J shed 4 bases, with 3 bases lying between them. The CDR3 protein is CASRSNEKLFF. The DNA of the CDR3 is TGTGCCAGCAGGAGTAATGAAAAACTGTTTTTT.

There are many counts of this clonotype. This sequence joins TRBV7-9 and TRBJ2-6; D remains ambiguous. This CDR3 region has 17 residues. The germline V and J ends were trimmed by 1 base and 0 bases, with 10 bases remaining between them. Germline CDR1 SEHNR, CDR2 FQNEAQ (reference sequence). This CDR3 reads CASSLGWRSSGANVLTF. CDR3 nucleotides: TGTGCCAGCAGCTTAGGTTGGCGGAGCTCTGGGGCCAACGTCCTGACTTTC.

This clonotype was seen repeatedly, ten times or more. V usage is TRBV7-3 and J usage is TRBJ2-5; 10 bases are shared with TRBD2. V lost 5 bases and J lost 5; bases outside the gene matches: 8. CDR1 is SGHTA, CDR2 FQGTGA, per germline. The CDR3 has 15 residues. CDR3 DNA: TGTGCCAGCAGCCCCTCGCTAGCGGGGGCGGAGACCCAGTACTTC. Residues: CASSPSLAGAETQYF.

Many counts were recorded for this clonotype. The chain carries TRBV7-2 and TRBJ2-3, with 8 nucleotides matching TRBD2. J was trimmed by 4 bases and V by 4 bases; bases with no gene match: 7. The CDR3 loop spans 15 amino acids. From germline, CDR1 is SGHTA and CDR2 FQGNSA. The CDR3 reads CASSWSGSAADTQYF. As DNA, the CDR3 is TGTGCCAGCAGCTGGAGCGGGAGTGCGGCAGATACGCAGTATTTT.

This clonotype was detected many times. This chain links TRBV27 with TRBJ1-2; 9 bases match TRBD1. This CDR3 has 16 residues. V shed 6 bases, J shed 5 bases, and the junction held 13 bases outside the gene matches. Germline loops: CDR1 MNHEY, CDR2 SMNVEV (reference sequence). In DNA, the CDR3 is TGTGCCAGCAGGCTTGGCGGTACAGGGGGCGGGTATGGCTACACCTTC. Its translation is CASRLGGTGGGYGYTF.

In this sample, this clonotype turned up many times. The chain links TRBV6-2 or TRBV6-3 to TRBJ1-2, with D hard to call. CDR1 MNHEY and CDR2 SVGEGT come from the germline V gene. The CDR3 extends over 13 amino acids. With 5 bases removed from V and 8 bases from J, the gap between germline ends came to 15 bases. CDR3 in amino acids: CASSPGIQWGYTF. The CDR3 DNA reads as TGTGCCAGCAGTCCCGGGATCCAATGGGGCTACACCTTC.

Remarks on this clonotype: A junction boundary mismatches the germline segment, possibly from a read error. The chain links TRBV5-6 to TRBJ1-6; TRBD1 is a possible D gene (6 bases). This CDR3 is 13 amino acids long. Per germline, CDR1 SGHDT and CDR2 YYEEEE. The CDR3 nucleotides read TGTGTCAGCAGGGGCAGGGAGAATTCACCCCTCCACTTT. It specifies CVSRGRENSPLHF.

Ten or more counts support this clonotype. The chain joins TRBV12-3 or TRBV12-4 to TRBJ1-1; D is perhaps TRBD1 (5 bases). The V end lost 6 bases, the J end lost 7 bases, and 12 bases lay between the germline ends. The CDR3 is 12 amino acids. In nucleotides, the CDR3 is TGTGCCAGCAGCCCGGGGCTAATTGAAGCTTTCTTT. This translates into CASSPGLIEAFF.

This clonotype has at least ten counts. The CDR3 DNA reads TGTGCCAGCAGTTCCTCATTTGGACAGCCCCAGCATTTT. The encoded protein is CASSSSFGQPQHF. The chain couples TRBV12-3 or TRBV12-4 to TRBJ1-5, with D unresolved. This CDR3 is built from 13 residues. V dropped 4 bases and J dropped 7 bases, with 11 bases sitting between them.

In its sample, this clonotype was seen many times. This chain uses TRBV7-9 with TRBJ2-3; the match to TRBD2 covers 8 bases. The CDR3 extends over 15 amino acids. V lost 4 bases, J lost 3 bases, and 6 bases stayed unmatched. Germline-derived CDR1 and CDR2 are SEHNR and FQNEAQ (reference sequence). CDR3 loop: CASSSREGRTDTQYF. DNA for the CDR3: TGTGCCAGCAGCTCCCGGGAGGGCAGGACAGATACGCAGTATTTT.